A selection of T cell receptor beta chains follows, all from one sample in a study of T cells in Graves' hyperthyroidism and ophthalmopathy. TCRdb itself ran the multiplex PCR reads through MiXCR, one entry per CDR3 protein. The table includes hundreds of thousands of distinct CDR3 sequences, about 20% detected once. The sample comprised blood. These TCRs come from a middle-aged man with Graves' ophthalmopathy. CDR3s include the opening cysteine and the closing phenylalanine or tryptophan. The order of the fields is CDR3 DNA, CDR3 protein, clone size, D gene, V gene, J gene. A D gene is named only where the DNA matches it firmly. A row's size may be missing; if present it is once, few, many or a size class.

DNA: TGTGCCAGCACGGCGCCGGCAACCGGGGAGCTGTTTTTT; CDR3: CASTAPATGELFF; size: -; D: -; V: TRBV28; J: TRBJ2-2
DNA: TGTGCCAGCAGTGGATCTGAACCTGAAGCTTTCTTT; CDR3: CASSGSEPEAFF; size: -; D: -; V: TRBV27; J: TRBJ1-1
DNA: TGCAGTGCTAGCGGGAGCGGGGGAGGAGAGACCCAGTACTTC; CDR3: CSASGSGGGETQYF; size: many; D: TRBD2; V: TRBV20-1; J: TRBJ2-5
DNA: TGTGCCAGCAGCCAATTGGCGACAAGAACCCTCCACTTT; CDR3: CASSQLATRTLHF; size: many; D: -; V: TRBV3-1; J: TRBJ1-6
DNA: TGTGCCAGCAGCCCGATGGGTTTGAACGAGCAGTACTTC; CDR3: CASSPMGLNEQYF; size: many; D: -; V: TRBV12-3/TRBV12-4; J: TRBJ2-7
DNA: TGCAGTGCTAGAGCTCCCCCCCCCGGACACTTCTACGAGCAGTACTTC; CDR3: CSARAPPPGHFYEQYF; size: many; D: -; V: TRBV20-1; J: TRBJ2-7
DNA: TGCAGCGTTGGCAGGGGCGCTAACTATGGCTACACCTTC; CDR3: CSVGRGANYGYTF; size: -; D: -; V: TRBV29-1; J: TRBJ1-2
DNA: TGTGCCAGCAGCTTAGCCTCCCCCCGCCTAGCGGCGATAGCCAAAAACATTCAGTACTTC; CDR3: CASSLASPRLAAIAKNIQYF; size: -; D: TRBD2; V: TRBV11-2; J: TRBJ2-4
DNA: TGTGCCAGCAGCGGAGGGCTTGAGCAGTTCTTC; CDR3: CASSGGLEQFF; size: few; D: -; V: TRBV9; J: TRBJ2-1
DNA: TGTGCCATCAGTGACCCCAGACAGGGGAAGGCAGATACGCAGTATTTT; CDR3: CAISDPRQGKADTQYF; size: few; D: TRBD1; V: TRBV10-3; J: TRBJ2-3
DNA: TGTGCCAGCAGCTTACGATCCGGGACAGGGGACAATGAGCAGTTCTTC; CDR3: CASSLRSGTGDNEQFF; size: few; D: TRBD1; V: TRBV7-9; J: TRBJ2-1
DNA: TGTGCCAGCACCTCTCAGGGGAGGGCCTACGAGCAGTACTTC; CDR3: CASTSQGRAYEQYF; size: many; D: -; V: TRBV28; J: TRBJ2-7
DNA: TGTGCCAGCAGTGAATGGGCCCGCCAGGCCTACAATGAGCAGTTCTTC; CDR3: CASSEWARQAYNEQFF; size: -; D: -; V: TRBV6-1; J: TRBJ2-1
DNA: TGTGCCAGCAGCTTATGGCAGGCCTCGGGCAATCAGCCCCAGCATTTT; CDR3: CASSLWQASGNQPQHF; size: -; D: -; V: TRBV13; J: TRBJ1-5
DNA: TGTGCCAGCAGCTCGGGACTTACGGAGCAGTACTTC; CDR3: CASSSGLTEQYF; size: many; D: -; V: TRBV7-8; J: TRBJ2-7